This TCR beta chain was obtained from a study of CD8+ T cells in alopecia areata. Study context: Tofacitinib was taken orally by treated patients, and the dose was 5 to 10 mg twice daily.

The CDR3 is made up of 16 amino acids. Per germline, CDR1 MNHEY and CDR2 SMNVEV (reference sequence). Trimming removed 7 bases from V and 3 bases from J; junction bases left unmatched: 14. Treatment given: oral pan-JAK inhibitor, 5-10 mg twice daily. Extraction of RNA preceded its reverse transcription into cDNA, which served as the sequencing template. Assay used: immunoSEQ multiplex PCR; TCRdb lists only in-frame clones, some missing. The top ten hold about 1.8% of the sample, which has approximately 280,000 clones, more than 45% seen once. Here the sequenced sample was CD4+ T cells sorted from blood, taken at week 24, from a patient treated with tofacitinib. This sequence joins TRBV27 and TRBJ1-2, with 7 bases fitting TRBD1. The TCR comes from a human donor with alopecia areata. This CDR3 is CASIHGDRRSDYGYTF. The CDR3 DNA is TGTGCCAGCATCCATGGGGACAGACGATCTGACTATGGCTACACCTTC.